This is a list of T cell receptor beta chains from one sample in a study of T cell repertoires in ileal Crohn's disease. The protocol was immunoSEQ multiplex PCR, while the TCRdb copy is restricted to in-frame clones and leaves out a portion. The sample holds 4,900 or so clones, over 75% seen once. Sample: ileal tissue. These receptor sequences come from an adult with Crohn's disease. CDR3s include the opening cysteine and the closing phenylalanine or tryptophan. A D gene is named only where the DNA matches it firmly. Expanded clones get a size class; other rows say once, few or many, or leave the size out.

>TRBV5-1|TRBD1|TRBJ2-3|-
CASETGGRDTQYF
TGCGCCAGCGAGACAGGGGGCAGAGATACGCAGTATTTT
>TRBV2|-|TRBJ1-5|-
CASSDMEGPQHF
TGTGCCAGCAGTGATATGGAGGGGCCCCAGCATTTT
>TRBV28|TRBD1|TRBJ2-7|-
CASRRGTGTLGQYF
TGTGCCAGCCGCCGGGGGACAGGGACTCTCGGGCAGTACTTC
>TRBV5-1|TRBD1|TRBJ1-1|-
CASSLTGPADTEAFF
TGCGCCAGCAGCCTGACAGGGCCGGCAGACACTGAAGCTTTCTTT
>TRBV6-1|TRBD1|TRBJ1-6|-
CASSGIGTEGSPLHF
TGTGCCAGCAGTGGCATAGGGACAGAAGGTTCACCCCTCCACTTT
>TRBV19|-|TRBJ1-1|-
CASSIAGFVAEAFF
TGTGCCAGTAGTATAGCCGGGTTCGTCGCTGAAGCTTTCTTT
>TRBV2|TRBD2|TRBJ2-7|-
CASKRGLGTYEQYF
TGTGCCAGCAAGAGAGGACTAGGGACCTACGAGCAGTACTTC
>TRBV2|TRBD1|TRBJ1-3|once
CASRGGTGSGNTIYF
TGTGCCAGCAGGGGCGGGACAGGCTCTGGAAACACCATATATTTT
>TRBV18|-|TRBJ2-5|-
CASSLRQGLSQETQYF
TGTGCCAGCTCACTACGACAGGGACTCAGCCAAGAGACCCAGTACTTC
>TRBV4-1|TRBD1|TRBJ1-5|-
CASSFSGQRNQPQHF
TGCGCCAGCAGCTTCTCGGGACAGCGCAATCAGCCCCAGCATTTT
>TRBV5-1|TRBD1|TRBJ2-7|-
CASSRGRTGGLLAYEQYF
TGCGCCAGCAGCCGGGGCCGGACAGGGGGCTTATTGGCCTACGAGCAGTACTTC
>TRBV5-1|-|TRBJ2-5|-
CASSFSGSLAETQYF
TGCGCCAGCAGCTTTTCGGGGTCATTAGCGGAGACCCAGTACTTC
>TRBV4-3|-|TRBJ1-1|-
CASSQDQGGGAGTEAFF
TGCGCCAGCAGCCAAGACCAGGGCGGGGGGGCGGGCACTGAAGCTTTCTTT
>TRBV6-4|TRBD1|TRBJ1-1|-
CASSDGTGGHTEAFF
TGTGCCAGCAGTGACGGGACAGGGGGACACACTGAAGCTTTCTTT
>TRBV28|-|TRBJ1-1|-
CASSLGGGRLNTEAFF
TGTGCCAGCAGTTTAGGAGGCGGCAGACTGAACACTGAAGCTTTCTTT
>TRBV18|TRBD1|TRBJ2-1|-
CASSPLGQGMDNEQFF
TGTGCCAGCTCACCACTGGGACAGGGAATGGACAATGAGCAGTTCTTC
>TRBV5-1|-|TRBJ1-1|-
CASSLGQRSGEAFF
TGCGCCAGCAGCCTGGGCCAAAGGTCGGGTGAAGCTTTCTTT
>TRBV6-6|TRBD1|TRBJ2-1|-
CASTRQGFDNEQFF
TGTGCCAGCACTCGACAGGGGTTTGACAATGAGCAGTTCTTC
>TRBV19|-|TRBJ2-7|-
CASSIGGAPYEQYF
TGTGCCAGTAGTATAGGCGGGGCCCCCTACGAGCAGTACTTC
>TRBV4-2|TRBD1|TRBJ2-1|-
CASSQFSGQGLYNEQFF
TGTGCCAGCAGCCAATTTTCGGGACAGGGGCTTTACAATGAGCAGTTCTTC
>TRBV5-1|-|TRBJ2-1|medium-sized
CASSLAGDTYNEQFF
TGCGCCAGCAGCTTGGCCGGGGACACCTACAATGAGCAGTTCTTC
>TRBV19|-|TRBJ1-1|once
CASSTTGFNTEAFF
TGTGCCAGTAGTACGACAGGTTTTAACACTGAAGCTTTCTTT
>TRBV2|TRBD1|TRBJ1-2|-
CASSMTGLDGYTF
TGTGCCAGCAGTATGACAGGGCTGGATGGCTACACCTTC
>TRBV6-1|TRBD1|TRBJ2-7|-
CASSVTGAGLGQYF
TGTGCCAGCAGTGTGACAGGGGCCGGCCTGGGGCAGTACTTC
>TRBV28|-|TRBJ1-2|-
CASSSRIGGYTF
TGTGCCAGCAGTTCACGGATCGGGGGCTACACCTTC
>TRBV7-9|TRBD1|TRBJ1-3|-
CASSKTFQGVNSGNTIYF
TGTGCCAGCAGTAAAACCTTCCAGGGGGTGAACTCTGGAAACACCATATATTTT
>TRBV9|TRBD1|TRBJ1-6|once
CASSRQGRTYNSPLHF
TGTGCCAGCAGCAGACAGGGGCGAACTTATAATTCACCCCTCCACTTT
>TRBV7-6|-|TRBJ1-2|-
CASSLGASNYGYTF
TGTGCCAGCAGCTTAGGCGCTAGTAACTATGGCTACACCTTC
>TRBV7-9|-|TRBJ2-5|-
CASSFPDRQETQYF
TGTGCCAGCAGCTTTCCAGACAGACAAGAGACCCAGTACTTC
>TRBV7-6|-|TRBJ1-1|-
CASSVQGYTEAFF
TGTGCCAGCAGCGTACAGGGTTACACTGAAGCTTTCTTT
>TRBV11-2|TRBD1|TRBJ2-3|-
CASSPGTGGDTQYF
TGTGCCAGCAGCCCCGGGACAGGGGGAGATACGCAGTATTTT
>TRBV19|TRBD1|TRBJ1-6|once
CASQEQGGSPLHF
TGTGCCAGTCAGGAACAGGGGGGTTCACCCCTCCACTTT
>TRBV7-2|-|TRBJ1-2|-
CASSFRRGGYTF
TGTGCCAGCAGCTTCAGGCGGGGAGGCTACACCTTC
>TRBV18|TRBD1|TRBJ1-5|once
CASSPRDSEKRFVGSNQPQHF
TGTGCCAGCTCACCCCGGGACAGTGAGAAGAGGTTCGTTGGTAGCAATCAGCCCCAGCATTTT
>TRBV28|TRBD1|TRBJ2-3|once
CASSLMAGGEAPDTQYF
TGTGCCAGCAGTTTAATGGCAGGGGGCGAAGCTCCAGATACGCAGTATTTT
>TRBV5-8|TRBD1|TRBJ2-7|-
CASSKRTGRSEQYF
TGTGCCAGCAGCAAACGGACAGGGCGGTCCGAGCAGTACTTC
>TRBV10-3|TRBD2|TRBJ2-7|few
CASGTGTNHEQYF
TGTGCCAGCGGTACCGGGACTAACCACGAGCAGTACTTC
>TRBV23-1|TRBD1|TRBJ2-7|-
CASSPSDRVYEQYF
TGCGCCAGCAGTCCATCCGACAGGGTCTACGAGCAGTACTTC
>TRBV28|TRBD1|TRBJ2-6|-
CASSFQGARGGANVLTF
TGTGCCAGCAGTTTCCAGGGGGCGCGAGGTGGGGCCAACGTCCTGACTTTC
>TRBV5-6|TRBD1|TRBJ1-2|-
CASSLLGQGRDGYTF
TGTGCCAGCAGCTTACTCGGACAGGGCCGGGATGGCTACACCTTC
>TRBV14|-|TRBJ1-5|few
CASSQGEGQPQHF
TGTGCCAGCAGCCAAGGGGAGGGTCAGCCCCAGCATTTT
>TRBV14|TRBD2|TRBJ2-1|-
CASSQLRTSGRYNEQFF
TGTGCCAGCAGCCAACTGAGGACTAGCGGGCGATACAATGAGCAGTTCTTC
>TRBV7-2|-|TRBJ1-6|few
CASSSGGLYNSPLHF
TGTGCCAGCAGCTCGGGGGGTCTCTATAATTCACCCCTCCACTTT
>TRBV6-5|-|TRBJ1-1|-
CASSYPGSEAFF
TGTGCCAGCAGTTACCCGGGGAGCGAAGCTTTCTTT
>TRBV6-4|TRBD2|TRBJ2-2|-
CASSRRSGYLSGELFF
TGTGCCAGCAGTCGGCGTAGCGGGTACTTATCCGGGGAGCTGTTTTTT
>TRBV19|TRBD1|TRBJ1-2|-
CASSIARGRGGYTF
TGTGCCAGTAGTATAGCAAGGGGGCGCGGTGGCTACACCTTC
>TRBV18|TRBD2|TRBJ2-1|-
CASSPSSGGEQFF
TGTGCCAGCTCACCTTCTAGCGGGGGCGAGCAGTTCTTC
>TRBV14|TRBD2|TRBJ2-3|once
CASSRPTSGGTDTQYF
TGTGCCAGCAGCCGACCGACTAGCGGGGGCACAGATACGCAGTATTTT
>TRBV6-4|-|TRBJ1-5|-
CASNQSRGHLPQHF
TGTGCCAGCAATCAGTCACGAGGGCACTTACCCCAGCATTTT
>TRBV7-3|-|TRBJ1-1|-
CASSQAVNTEAFF
TGTGCCAGCAGCCAGGCCGTGAACACTGAAGCTTTCTTT